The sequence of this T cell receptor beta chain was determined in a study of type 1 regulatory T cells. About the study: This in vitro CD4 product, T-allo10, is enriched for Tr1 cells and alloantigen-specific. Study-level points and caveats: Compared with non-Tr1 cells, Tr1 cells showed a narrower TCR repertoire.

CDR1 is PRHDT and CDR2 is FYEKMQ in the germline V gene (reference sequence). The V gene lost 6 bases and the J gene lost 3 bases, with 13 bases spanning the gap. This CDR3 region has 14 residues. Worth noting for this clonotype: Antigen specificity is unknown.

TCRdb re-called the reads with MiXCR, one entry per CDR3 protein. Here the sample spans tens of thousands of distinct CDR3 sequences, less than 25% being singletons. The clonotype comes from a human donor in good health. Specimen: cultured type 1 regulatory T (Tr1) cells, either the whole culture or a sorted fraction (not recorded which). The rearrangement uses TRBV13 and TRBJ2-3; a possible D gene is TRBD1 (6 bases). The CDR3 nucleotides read TGTGCCAGCAGGATAATGACAGGAACAGATACGCAGTATTTT. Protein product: CASRIMTGTDTQYF.